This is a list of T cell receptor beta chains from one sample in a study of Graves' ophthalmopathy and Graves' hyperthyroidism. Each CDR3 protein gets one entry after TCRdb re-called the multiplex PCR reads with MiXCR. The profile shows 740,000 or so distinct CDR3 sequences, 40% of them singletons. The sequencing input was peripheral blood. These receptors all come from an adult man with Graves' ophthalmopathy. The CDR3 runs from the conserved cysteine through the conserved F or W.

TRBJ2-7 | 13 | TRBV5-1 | CASSHTGVYEQYF
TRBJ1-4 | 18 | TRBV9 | CASRLGPLIGETNEKLFF
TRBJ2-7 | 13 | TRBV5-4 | CASRRQIDYEQYF
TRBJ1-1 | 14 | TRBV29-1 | CSVISGTTNTEAFF
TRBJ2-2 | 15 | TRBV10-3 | CASRGTSGPAGELFF
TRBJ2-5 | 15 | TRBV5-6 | CASSPTGQGDETQYF
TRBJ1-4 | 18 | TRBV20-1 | CSARDGTGYTRRNEKLFF
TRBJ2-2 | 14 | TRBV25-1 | CASRPDRATGELFF
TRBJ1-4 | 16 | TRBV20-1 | CSASPGTGPRDEKLFF
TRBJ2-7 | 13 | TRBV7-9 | CASSSQGRGEQYF
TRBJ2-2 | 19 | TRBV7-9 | CASSLSPGLAGGVTGELFF
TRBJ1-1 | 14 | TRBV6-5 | CASSYLEEGTEAFF
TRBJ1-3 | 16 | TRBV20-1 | CSALRQAIGLGNTIYF
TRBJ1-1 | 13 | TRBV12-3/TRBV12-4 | CASSLHQLVEAFF
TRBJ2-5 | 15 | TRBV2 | CASKIVGQTKETQYF
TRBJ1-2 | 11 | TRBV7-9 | CASKGTGSSTF
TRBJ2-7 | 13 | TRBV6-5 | CASSYRDTYEQYF
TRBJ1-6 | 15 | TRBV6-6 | CASSYSRNRGSPLHF
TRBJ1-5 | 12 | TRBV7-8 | CASSPDVETQHF
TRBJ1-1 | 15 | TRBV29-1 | CSVEGAGPTNTEAFF
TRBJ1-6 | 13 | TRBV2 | CASSGSEGSPLHF
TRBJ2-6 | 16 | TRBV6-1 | CASSQEWGAGANVPTF
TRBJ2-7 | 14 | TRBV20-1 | CSANYRTGPHEQYF
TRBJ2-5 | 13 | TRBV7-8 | CASRPTGHETQYF
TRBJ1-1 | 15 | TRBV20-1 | CSASFPGQVDTEAFF
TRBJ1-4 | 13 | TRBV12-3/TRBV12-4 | CASSRGANEKLFF
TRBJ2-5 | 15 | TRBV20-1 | CSASHPGGPSETQYF
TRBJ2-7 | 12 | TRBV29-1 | CSVDLGGGEQYF
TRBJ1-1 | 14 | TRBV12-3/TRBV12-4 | CASSDRDWRGEAFF
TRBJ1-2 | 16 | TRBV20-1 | CSARSGQGGISYGYTF
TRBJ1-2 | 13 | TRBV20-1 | CSARDPGADGYTF
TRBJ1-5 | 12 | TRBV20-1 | CSGSEVRETQHF
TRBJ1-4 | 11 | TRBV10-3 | CAMRERDKLFF
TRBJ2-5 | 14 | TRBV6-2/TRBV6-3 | CASSPRGGKETQYF
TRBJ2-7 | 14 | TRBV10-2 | CASRDRGGTHEQYF
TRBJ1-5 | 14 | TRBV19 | CASREWRGNQPQHF
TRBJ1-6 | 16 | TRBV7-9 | CASSLDRGRGNSPLHF
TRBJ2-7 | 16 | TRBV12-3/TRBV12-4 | CASSYFPPGRHYEQYF
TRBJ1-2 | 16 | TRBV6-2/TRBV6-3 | CASSYTGTGDNYGYTF
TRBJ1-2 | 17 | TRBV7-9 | CASSPYAGRGIENGYTF
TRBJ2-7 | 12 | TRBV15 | CATSRDGGEQYF
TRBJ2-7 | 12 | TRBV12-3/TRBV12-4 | CASRVGGFEQYF